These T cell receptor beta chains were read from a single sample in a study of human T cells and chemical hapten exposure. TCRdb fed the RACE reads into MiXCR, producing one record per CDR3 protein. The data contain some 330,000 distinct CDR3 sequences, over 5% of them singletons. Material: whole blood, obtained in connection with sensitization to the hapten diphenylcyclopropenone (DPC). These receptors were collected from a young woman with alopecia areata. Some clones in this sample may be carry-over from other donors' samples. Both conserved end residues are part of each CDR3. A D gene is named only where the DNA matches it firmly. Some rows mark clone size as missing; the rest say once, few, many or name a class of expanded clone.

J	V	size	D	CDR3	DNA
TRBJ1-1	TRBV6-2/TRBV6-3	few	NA	CASSYREGGTEAFF	TGTGCCAGCAGTTATAGGGAGGGAGGCACTGAAGCTTTCTTT
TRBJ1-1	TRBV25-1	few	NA	CASRRRGGTEAFF	TGTGCCAGCAGGCGGAGAGGGGGCACTGAAGCTTTCTTT
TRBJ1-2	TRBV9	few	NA	CASSGGGAENGYTF	TGTGCCAGCAGCGGGGGAGGGGCGGAAAACGGCTACACCTTC
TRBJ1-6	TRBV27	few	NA	CASKETVHSPLHF	TGTGCCAGCAAAGAGACAGTCCATTCACCCCTCCACTTT
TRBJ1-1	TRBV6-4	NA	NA	CASSRQLWNTEAFF	TGTGCCAGCAGTCGTCAGTTATGGAACACTGAAGCTTTCTTT
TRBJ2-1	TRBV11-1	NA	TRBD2	CASGKSGGAFYNEQFF	TGTGCCAGCGGCAAAAGCGGGGGGGCCTTCTACAATGAGCAGTTCTTC
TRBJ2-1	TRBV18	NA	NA	CASSPPSTQDEQFF	TGTGCCAGCTCACCACCGTCAACCCAAGATGAGCAGTTCTTC
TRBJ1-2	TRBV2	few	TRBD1	CASSGQGARDYGYTF	TGTGCCAGCAGTGGACAGGGGGCGCGAGACTATGGCTACACCTTC
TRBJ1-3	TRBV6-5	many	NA	CASSYTLSVYSGNTIYF	TGTGCCAGCAGTTACACCCTTTCGGTCTACTCTGGAAACACCATATATTTT
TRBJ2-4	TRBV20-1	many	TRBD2	CSASRLAGGPAKNIQYF	TGCAGTGCTAGCCGACTAGCGGGGGGGCCGGCCAAAAACATTCAGTACTTC
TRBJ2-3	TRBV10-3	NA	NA	CAAAWGSSTDTQYF	TGTGCCGCAGCCTGGGGATCTAGCACAGATACGCAGTATTTT
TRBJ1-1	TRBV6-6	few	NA	CASSYRNRAANTEAFF	TGTGCCAGCAGTTATAGGAACAGGGCGGCGAACACTGAAGCTTTCTTT
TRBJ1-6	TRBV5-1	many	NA	CASSGGSYNSPLHF	TGCGCCAGCTCCGGAGGATCCTATAATTCACCCCTCCACTTT
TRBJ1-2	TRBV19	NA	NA	CASNPGQVNGYTF	TGTGCCAGTAACCCTGGTCAAGTCAATGGCTACACCTTC
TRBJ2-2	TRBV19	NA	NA	CASRYNTGELFF	TGTGCCAGTAGATACAACACCGGGGAGCTGTTTTTT
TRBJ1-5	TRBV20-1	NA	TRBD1	CSAPSQGAVSQPQHF	TGCAGTGCGCCTTCACAGGGGGCAGTGAGTCAGCCCCAGCATTTT
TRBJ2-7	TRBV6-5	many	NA	CASWGGALSEQYF	TGTGCCAGCTGGGGGGGGGCGTTATCCGAGCAGTACTTC
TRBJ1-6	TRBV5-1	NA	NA	CASSLAGRSPLHF	TGCGCCAGCAGCTTGGCGGGACGTTCACCCCTCCACTTT
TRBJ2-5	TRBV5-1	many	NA	CASSFLWKTGVQETQYF	TGCGCCAGCAGCTTTTTGTGGAAGACAGGTGTCCAAGAGACCCAGTACTTC
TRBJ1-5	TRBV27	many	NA	CASSLLGYHQPQHF	TGTGCCAGCAGTTTATTGGGGTACCATCAGCCCCAGCATTTT
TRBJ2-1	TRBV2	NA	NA	CATTRDVAFWAYNEQFF	TGTGCCACCACCCGGGACGTAGCCTTTTGGGCCTACAATGAGCAGTTCTTC
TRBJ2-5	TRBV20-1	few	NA	CSARSGRETQYF	TGCAGTGCTAGGTCAGGGAGAGAGACCCAGTACTTC
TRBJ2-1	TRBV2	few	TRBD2	CASSAAGVVDEQFF	TGTGCCAGCTCCGCAGCGGGGGTTGTGGATGAGCAGTTCTTC
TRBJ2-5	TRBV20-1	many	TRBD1	CSAWTGGVETQYF	TGCAGTGCTTGGACAGGGGGCGTAGAGACCCAGTACTTC
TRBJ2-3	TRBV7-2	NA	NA	CASSFPTSFRGRPSTDTQYF	TGTGCCAGCAGCTTCCCCACGTCCTTCCGGGGACGACCTAGCACAGATACGCAGTATTTT
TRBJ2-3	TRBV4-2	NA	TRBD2	CASSPSSGGATDTQYF	TGTGCCAGCAGCCCGAGTAGCGGGGGGGCCACAGATACGCAGTATTTT
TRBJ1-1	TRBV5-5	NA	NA	CASSLRNEAFF	TGTGCCAGCAGCTTGAGAAATGAAGCTTTCTTT
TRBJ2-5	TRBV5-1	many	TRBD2	CASSLDSGAETQYF	TGCGCCAGCAGCTTGGATAGCGGGGCGGAGACCCAGTACTTC
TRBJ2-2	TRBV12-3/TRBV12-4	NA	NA	CASSRPRDHLNTGELFF	TGTGCCAGCAGTCGCCCCCGGGACCACCTGAACACCGGGGAGCTGTTTTTT
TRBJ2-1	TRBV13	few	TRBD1	CASRATGTASYNEQFF	TGTGCCAGCAGAGCCACCGGGACAGCTTCCTACAATGAGCAGTTCTTC
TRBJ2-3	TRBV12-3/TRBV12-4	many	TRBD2	CASSLLAGGPPTQYF	TGTGCCAGCAGTCTCCTAGCGGGGGGTCCCCCCACGCAGTATTTT
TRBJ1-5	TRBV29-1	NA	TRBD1	CSVRQGDGNQPQHF	TGCAGCGTACGCCAGGGGGACGGCAATCAGCCCCAGCATTTT
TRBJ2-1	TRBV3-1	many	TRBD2	CASSPPGTSGIHEQFF	TGTGCCAGCAGCCCCCCCGGGACTAGCGGTATCCATGAGCAGTTCTTC
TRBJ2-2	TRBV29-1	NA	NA	CSVGTANTGELFF	TGCAGCGTGGGGACCGCGAACACCGGGGAGCTGTTTTTT
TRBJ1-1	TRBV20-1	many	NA	CSAALNTEAFF	TGCAGTGCTGCTCTGAACACTGAAGCTTTCTTT
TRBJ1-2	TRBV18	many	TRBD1	CASSQQGAEPYGYTF	TGTGCCAGCTCACAACAGGGGGCGGAACCCTATGGCTACACCTTC
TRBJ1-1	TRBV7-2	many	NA	CASSLDQGSGEAFF	TGTGCCAGCAGCTTAGATCAGGGAAGTGGTGAAGCTTTCTTT
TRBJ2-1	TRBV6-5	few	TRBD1	CASSPGTGLNNEQFF	TGTGCCAGCAGTCCCGGGACAGGGCTGAACAATGAGCAGTTCTTC
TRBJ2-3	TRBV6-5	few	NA	CASSYRLALDTQYF	TGTGCCAGCAGTTACCGGCTAGCGTTGGATACGCAGTATTTT
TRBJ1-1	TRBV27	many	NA	CASSVRGLWPEAFF	TGTGCCAGCAGTGTCAGGGGACTTTGGCCAGAAGCTTTCTTT
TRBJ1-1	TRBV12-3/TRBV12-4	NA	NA	CASRTLRGTEAFF	TGTGCCAGCAGGACATTAAGGGGCACTGAAGCTTTCTTT
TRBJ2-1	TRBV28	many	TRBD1	CASSLGTGDNEQFF	TGTGCCAGCAGTTTAGGGACAGGGGACAATGAGCAGTTCTTC
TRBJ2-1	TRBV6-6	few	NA	CASSYSKNYNEQFF	TGTGCCAGCAGTTACTCCAAAAATTACAATGAGCAGTTCTTC
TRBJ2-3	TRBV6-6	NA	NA	CASSYGGGWTDTQYF	TGTGCCAGCAGTTACGGAGGAGGGTGGACAGATACGCAGTATTTT